This T cell receptor (beta chain) was sequenced for a study of blood T cell repertoires in COVID-19 (dated by TCRdb to 2019 to 2021). Study-wide context: Collaborator samples came from the United States, Italy and Spain and covered acute and convalescent phases of COVID-19. A de-identified subject ID, COVID-19 status, age in years and sex were almost always included in the sample metadata. The repertoires were made available in a free public database intended to serve as a resource for research on the immune response to SARS-CoV-2. Subjects who had been exposed to COVID-19, were actively infected with it, or had recovered from it provided the deeply sampled blood TCRbeta repertoires that made up the dataset. Where available, HLA class I and class II types were taken from metadata supplied by the sample provider and were not determined by assay-based typing. The material from the prospective study consisted of cDNA or gDNA derived from T cells, B-cell-depleted T cells, or PBMCs. The samples were drawn from the first 160 participants of the ongoing ImmuneRACE study and from 1,254 subjects provided by 6 global collaborators.

Taken from cysteine to phenylalanine, the CDR3 has 16 residues. CDR3 DNA only is kept here, 48 bases in frame from base 1. The germline V gene provides CDR1 MDHEN and CDR2 SYDVKM. V is cut back by 7 bases and J by 3 bases, with 14 bases in the junction unmatched. On this clone: Its cognate antigen has yet to be identified. No clone much larger than this one lies a single base away; base qualities are absent.

Collaborating institutions collected whole blood in K2EDTA tubes following their own protocols. Collaborator samples were shipped for TCRbeta analysis as frozen whole blood, isolated PBMCs, or DNA extracted from either sample type. TCRbeta CDR3 regions were amplified from genomic DNA by means of the immunoSEQ Assay, a bias-controlled multiplex PCR. Under the source paper's analysis protocol: Nucleated cell counts per sample were estimated from amplification of reference gene primers within the assay. Sequence reads were collapsed and filtered to measure the absolute abundance of every unique TCRbeta CDR3 rearrangement. For each sample, productive Simpson clonality was calculated as the square root of Simpson's diversity index across productive rearrangements. In its TCRdb copy, this immuneACCESS table keeps in-frame sequences only and misses some clones. Where compared with another copy, unresolved V genes explain less than half of these, and the others have no known cause. D and trimming were read from the DNA, whereas the V and J calls and clone size are those reported in that table. The sample data list a few hundred thousand clones, and approximately 90% of these were observed just once. The ten most abundant clones make up around 0.88% of the sample.

Here is what the overall study found, with its caveats: Clinical and demographic metadata were provided uncurated, with the amount varying by source and participant.

The sample comprised peripheral blood. Here the chain combines TRBV28 and TRBJ2-7; the junction holds 8 bases that match TRBD1. The clonotype was recovered from a man aged 30 to 45 with acute or convalescent COVID-19. The CDR3 region reads CASTKSDRGEGYEQYF. The nucleotides are TGTGCCAGCACCAAATCAGACAGGGGCGAAGGCTACGAGCAGTACTTC. Beyond the CDR3, the reference TRBV28 and TRBJ2-7 genes provide the residues; the full variable domain reads: DVKVTQSSRYLVKRTGEKVFLECVQDMDHENMFWYRQDPGLGLRLIYFSYDVKMKEKGDIPEGYSVSREKKERFSLILESASTNQTSMYLCASTKSDRGEGYEQYFGPGTRLTVT.